This T cell receptor beta chain was recovered during a study of blood T cells in healthy people across ages. This CDR3 is 12 amino acids long. For the second PCR, which ran for about 6 to 11 cycles, a sample-barcoded 5' primer and a J-beta primer mix were used. TCRdb re-analysed the 5' RACE reads in MiXCR, keeping a single row per CDR3 protein. The sample yields hundreds of thousands of distinct CDR3 sequences, roughly 64% seen once. The chain has TRBV21-1 and TRBJ1-2. TRBV21-1 has pseudogene status. The sequenced sample was blood. The clonotype was recovered from a man aged 25-45 years in good health. The CDR3, as DNA: TGTGCCAGCCCCCAAGGGTGGTATGGCTACACCTTC. Protein product: CASPQGWYGYTF.